This TCR beta chain was recorded in a study of T cell responses to AZD1222 COVID-19 vaccine. Comment on this clone: Its antigen is still unknown.

Pooling was applied to second doses at about 4 or about 12 weeks. Findings and limits, study-wide: Clonal diversity was possibly underestimated, and white British individuals and females predominated among donors. A reported finding is that nearly half of spike-specific TCRs target unmutated variant regions.

Clones were read by immunoSEQ multiplex PCR, and TCRdb kept only the in-frame ones, dropping some. Among some 150,000 clones listed, roughly 90% were seen once. Trimming shortened V by 6 bases and J by 4 bases, and 19 bases separated the two germline ends. The CDR3 contains 16 residues. From germline, CDR1 is MNHEY and CDR2 SVGEGT. This TCR came from an adult who received the AZD1222 COVID-19 vaccine. The material was peripheral blood, obtained 28 days after the second AZD1222 dose. The chain recombines TRBV6-2 or TRBV6-3 with TRBJ1-5; D is ambiguous. CDR3 DNA: TGTGCCAGCAGCCCCGGGTTGGGCTCCTTAAATCAGCCCCAGCATTTT. It is translated as CASSPGLGSLNQPQHF.